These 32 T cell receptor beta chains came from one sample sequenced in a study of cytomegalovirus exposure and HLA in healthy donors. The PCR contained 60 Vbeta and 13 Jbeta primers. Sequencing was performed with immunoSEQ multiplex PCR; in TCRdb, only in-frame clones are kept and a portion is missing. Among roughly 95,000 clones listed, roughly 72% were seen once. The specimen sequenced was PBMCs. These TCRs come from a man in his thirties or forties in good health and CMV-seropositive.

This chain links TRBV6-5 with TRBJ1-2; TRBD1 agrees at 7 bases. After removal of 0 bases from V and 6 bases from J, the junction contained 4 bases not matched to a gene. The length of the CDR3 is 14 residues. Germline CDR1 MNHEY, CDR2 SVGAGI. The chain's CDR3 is CASSYSTGTDGYTF. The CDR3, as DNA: TGTGCCAGCAGTTACTCGACAGGGACGGATGGCTACACCTTC.

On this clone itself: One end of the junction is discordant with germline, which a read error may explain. The CDR3 protein is CASTILSRLLLF. The CDR3 coding sequence is TGTGCCAGCACCATCTTAAGTCGACTTCTGCTCTTC. V usage is TRBV6-5 and J usage is TRBJ1-2, with no clear D. CDR1 is MNHEY and CDR2 is SVGAGI in the germline V gene. This CDR3 is 12 amino acids long.

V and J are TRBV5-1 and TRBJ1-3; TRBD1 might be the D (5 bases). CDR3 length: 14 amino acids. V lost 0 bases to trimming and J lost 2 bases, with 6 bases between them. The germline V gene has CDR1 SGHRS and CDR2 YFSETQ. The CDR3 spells CASSLVGAGNTIYF. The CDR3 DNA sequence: TGCGCCAGCAGCTTGGTAGGGGCTGGAAACACCATATATTTT. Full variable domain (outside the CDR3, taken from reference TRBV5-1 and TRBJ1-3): KAGVTQTPRYLIKTRGQQVTLSCSPISGHRSVSWYQQTPGQGLQFLFEYFSETQRNKGNFPGRFSGRQFSNSRSEMNVSTLELGDSALYLCASSLVGAGNTIYFGEGSWLTVV.

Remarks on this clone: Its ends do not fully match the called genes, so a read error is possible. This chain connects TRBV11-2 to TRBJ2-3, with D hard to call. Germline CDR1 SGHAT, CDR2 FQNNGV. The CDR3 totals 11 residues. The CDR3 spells CASSLTQKEEF. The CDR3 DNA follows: TGTGCCAGCAGCTTAACACAGAAGGAAGAATTT.

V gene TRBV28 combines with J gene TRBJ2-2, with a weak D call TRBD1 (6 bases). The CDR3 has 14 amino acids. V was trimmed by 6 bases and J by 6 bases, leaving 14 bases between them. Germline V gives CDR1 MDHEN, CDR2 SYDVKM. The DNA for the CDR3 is TGTGCCAGCAGACAACAGGGTGGTGCCGGGGAGCTGTTTTTT. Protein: CASRQQGGAGELFF.

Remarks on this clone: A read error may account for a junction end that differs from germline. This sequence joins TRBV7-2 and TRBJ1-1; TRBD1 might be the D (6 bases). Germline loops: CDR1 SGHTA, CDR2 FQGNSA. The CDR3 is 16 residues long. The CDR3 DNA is TGTGCCAGCAGCCTAGCGACGGGGGGCACGAACACTGAAGCTTTCTTT. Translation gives CASSLATGGTNTEAFF.

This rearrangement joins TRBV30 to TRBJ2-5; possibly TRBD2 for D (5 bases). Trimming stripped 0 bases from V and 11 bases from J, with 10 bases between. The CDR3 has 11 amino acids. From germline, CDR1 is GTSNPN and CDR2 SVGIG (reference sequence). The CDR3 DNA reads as TGTGCCTGGAGTGTACTGGGAGAGCAGTACTTC. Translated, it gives CAWSVLGEQYF.

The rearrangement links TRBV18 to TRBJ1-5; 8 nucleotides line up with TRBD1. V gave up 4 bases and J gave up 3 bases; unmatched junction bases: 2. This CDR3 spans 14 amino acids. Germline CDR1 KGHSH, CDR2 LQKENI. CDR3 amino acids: CASSRTGNNQPQHF. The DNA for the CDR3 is TGTGCCAGCTCACGGACAGGGAACAATCAGCCCCAGCATTTT.

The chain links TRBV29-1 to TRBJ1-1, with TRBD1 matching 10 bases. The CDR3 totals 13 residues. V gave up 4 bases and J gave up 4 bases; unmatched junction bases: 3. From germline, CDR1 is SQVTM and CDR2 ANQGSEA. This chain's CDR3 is CSVARDRGTEAFF. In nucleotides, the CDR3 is TGCAGCGTTGCCCGGGACAGGGGCACTGAAGCTTTCTTT.

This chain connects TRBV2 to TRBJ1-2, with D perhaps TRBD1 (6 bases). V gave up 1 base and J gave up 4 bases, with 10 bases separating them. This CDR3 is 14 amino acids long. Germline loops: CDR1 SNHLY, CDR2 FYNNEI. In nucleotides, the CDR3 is TGTGCCAGCAGTGAAGTGGGAGGGGGCTATGGCTACACCTTC. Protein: CASSEVGGGYGYTF.

The CDR3, as DNA: TGCGCCAGCAGCTTTCGGCAGGGCCCAGATACGCAGTATTTT. Its translation: CASSFRQGPDTQYF. The chain uses TRBV5-1 and TRBJ2-3; possibly TRBD1 for D (5 bases). CDR3 length: 14 amino acids. V shed 2 bases and J shed 4 bases, with 11 bases lying between them. Germline V gene sequence: CDR1 SGHRS, CDR2 YFSETQ. Based on the CDR3 plus reference TRBV5-1 and TRBJ2-3, the full variable domain is KAGVTQTPRYLIKTRGQQVTLSCSPISGHRSVSWYQQTPGQGLQFLFEYFSETQRNKGNFPGRFSGRQFSNSRSEMNVSTLELGDSALYLCASSFRQGPDTQYFGPGTRLTVL.

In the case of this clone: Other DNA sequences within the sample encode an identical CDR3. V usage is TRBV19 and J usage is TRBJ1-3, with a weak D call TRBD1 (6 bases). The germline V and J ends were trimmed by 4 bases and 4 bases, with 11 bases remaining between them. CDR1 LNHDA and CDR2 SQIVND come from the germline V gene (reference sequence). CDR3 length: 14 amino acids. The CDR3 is CASSTGTSGNTIYF. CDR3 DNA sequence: TGTGCCAGTAGTACCGGGACATCCGGAAACACCATATATTTT.

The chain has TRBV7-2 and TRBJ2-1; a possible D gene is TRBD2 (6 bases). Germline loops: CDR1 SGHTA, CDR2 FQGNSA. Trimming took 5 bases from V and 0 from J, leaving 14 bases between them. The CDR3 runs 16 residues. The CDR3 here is CASSLRDWSSYNEQFF. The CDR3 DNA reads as TGTGCCAGCAGCCTCCGGGACTGGAGCTCCTACAATGAGCAGTTCTTC.

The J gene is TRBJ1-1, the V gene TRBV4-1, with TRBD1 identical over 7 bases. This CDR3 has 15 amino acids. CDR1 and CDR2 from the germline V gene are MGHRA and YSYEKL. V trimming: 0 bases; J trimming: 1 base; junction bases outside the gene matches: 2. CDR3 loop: CASSQEDRANTEAFF. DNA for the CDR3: TGCGCCAGCAGCCAAGAAGACAGGGCGAACACTGAAGCTTTCTTT.

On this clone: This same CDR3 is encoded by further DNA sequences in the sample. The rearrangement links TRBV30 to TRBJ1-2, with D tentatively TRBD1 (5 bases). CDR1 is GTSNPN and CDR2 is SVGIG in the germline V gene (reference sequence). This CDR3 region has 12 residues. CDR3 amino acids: CALEIGAGRYTF. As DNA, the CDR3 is TGTGCTTTGGAGATAGGGGCCGGCCGCTACACCTTC.

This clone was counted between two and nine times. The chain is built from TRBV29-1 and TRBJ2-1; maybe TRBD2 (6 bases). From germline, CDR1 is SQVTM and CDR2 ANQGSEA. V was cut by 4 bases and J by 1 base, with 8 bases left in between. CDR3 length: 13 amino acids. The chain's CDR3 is CSVVRESYNEQFF. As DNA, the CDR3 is TGCAGCGTTGTACGGGAGTCCTACAATGAGCAGTTCTTC.

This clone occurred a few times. CDR3 region: CAISGQGAGRLEETQYF. In DNA, the CDR3 is TGTGCCATCAGTGGACAGGGGGCAGGCCGGCTAGAAGAGACCCAGTACTTC. The chain recombines TRBV10-3 with TRBJ2-5; 10 bases map to TRBD1. The CDR3 is 17 residues long. V lost 4 bases and J lost 3; bases outside the gene matches: 11. Germline CDR1 reads ENHRY; CDR2 reads SYGVKD.

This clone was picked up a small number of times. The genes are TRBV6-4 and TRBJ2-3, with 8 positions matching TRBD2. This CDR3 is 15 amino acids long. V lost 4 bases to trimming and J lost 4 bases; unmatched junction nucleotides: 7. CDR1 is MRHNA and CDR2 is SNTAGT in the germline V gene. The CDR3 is CASSGSTGGPDTQYF. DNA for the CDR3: TGTGCCAGCAGTGGATCAACGGGAGGGCCAGATACGCAGTATTTT.

The CDR3 region is CASTERLTNIQYF. The CDR3 DNA reads TGTGCCAGCACCGAAAGACTAACAAACATTCAGTACTTC. The genes are TRBV6-1 and TRBJ2-4; TRBD2 might be the D (5 bases). Germline CDR1 MNHNS, CDR2 SASEGT. Trimming cost V 7 bases and J 6 bases, with 13 bases left between them. CDR3 length: 13 residues.

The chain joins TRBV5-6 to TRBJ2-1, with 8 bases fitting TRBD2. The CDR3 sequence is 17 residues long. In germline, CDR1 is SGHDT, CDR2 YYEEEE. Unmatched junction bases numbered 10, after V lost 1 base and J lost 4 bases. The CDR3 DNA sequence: TGTGCCAGCAGCTTGAGCCTAGCGGGCATTGGGTACAATGAGCAGTTCTTC. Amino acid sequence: CASSLSLAGIGYNEQFF.

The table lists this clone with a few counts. The CDR3 DNA sequence: TGCGCCAGCAGCTTGGCCGGGAGCTCCTACAATGAGCAGTTCTTC. Residues: CASSLAGSSYNEQFF. The chain uses TRBV5-1 and TRBJ2-1; weak D call: TRBD2 (6 bases). CDR1 SGHRS and CDR2 YFSETQ come from the germline V gene. V was cut by 0 bases and J by 0 bases, with 7 bases left in between. The CDR3 runs to 15 residues.

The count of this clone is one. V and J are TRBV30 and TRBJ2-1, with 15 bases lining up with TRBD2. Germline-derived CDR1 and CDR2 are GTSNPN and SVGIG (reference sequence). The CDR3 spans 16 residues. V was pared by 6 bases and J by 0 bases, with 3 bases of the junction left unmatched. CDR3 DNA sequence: TGTGCCTGCGGACTAGCGGGAGGGAGCTCCTACAATGAGCAGTTCTTC. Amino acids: CACGLAGGSSYNEQFF.

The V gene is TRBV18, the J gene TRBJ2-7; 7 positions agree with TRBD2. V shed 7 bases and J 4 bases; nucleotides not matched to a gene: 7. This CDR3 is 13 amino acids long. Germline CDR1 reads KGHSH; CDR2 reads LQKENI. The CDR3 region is CASFERDGYEQYF. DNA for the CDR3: TGTGCCAGCTTCGAGCGGGACGGTTACGAGCAGTACTTC. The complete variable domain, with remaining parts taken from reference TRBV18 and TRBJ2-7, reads NAGVMQNPRHLVRRRGQEARLRCSPMKGHSHVYWYRQLPEEGLKFMVYLQKENIIDESGMPKERFSAEFPKEGPSILRIQQVVRGDSAAYFCASFERDGYEQYFGPGTRLTVT.

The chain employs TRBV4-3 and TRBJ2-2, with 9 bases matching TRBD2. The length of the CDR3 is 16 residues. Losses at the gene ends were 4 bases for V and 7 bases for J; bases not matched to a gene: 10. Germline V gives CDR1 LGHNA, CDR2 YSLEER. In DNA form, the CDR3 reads TGCGCCAGCAGCCCGCGGGGCGGGAGGGGGGACGGGGAGCTGTTTTTT. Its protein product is CASSPRGGRGDGELFF.

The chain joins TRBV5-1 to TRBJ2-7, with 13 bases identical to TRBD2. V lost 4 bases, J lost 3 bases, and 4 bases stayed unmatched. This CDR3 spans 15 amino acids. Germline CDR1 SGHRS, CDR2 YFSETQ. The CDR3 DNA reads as TGCGCCAGCAGCGCACTAGCGGGAGGGGTCTACGAGCAGTACTTC. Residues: CASSALAGGVYEQYF.

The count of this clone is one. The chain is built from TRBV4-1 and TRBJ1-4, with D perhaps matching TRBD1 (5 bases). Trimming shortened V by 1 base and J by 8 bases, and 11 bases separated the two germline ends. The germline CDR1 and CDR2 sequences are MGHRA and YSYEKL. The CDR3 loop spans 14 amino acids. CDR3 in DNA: TGCGCCAGCAGCCAAGCACAGGTTCGAGAAAAACTGTTTTTT. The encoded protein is CASSQAQVREKLFF.

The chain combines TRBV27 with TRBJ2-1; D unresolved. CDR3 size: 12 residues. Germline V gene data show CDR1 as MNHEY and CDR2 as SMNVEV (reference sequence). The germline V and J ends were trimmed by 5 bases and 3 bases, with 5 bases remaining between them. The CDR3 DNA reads TGTGCCAGCAGTATCAACTACAATGAGCAGTTCTTC. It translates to CASSINYNEQFF.

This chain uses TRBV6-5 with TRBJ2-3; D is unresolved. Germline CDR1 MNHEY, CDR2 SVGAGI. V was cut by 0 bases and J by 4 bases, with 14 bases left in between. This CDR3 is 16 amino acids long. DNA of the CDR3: TGTGCCAGCAGTTACTCCGGTAGTCCCCCGCCAGATACGCAGTATTTT. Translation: CASSYSGSPPPDTQYF.

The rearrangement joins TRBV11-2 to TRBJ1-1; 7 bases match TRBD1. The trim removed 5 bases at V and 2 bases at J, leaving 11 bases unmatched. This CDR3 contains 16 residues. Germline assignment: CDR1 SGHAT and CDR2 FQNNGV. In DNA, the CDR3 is TGTGCCAGCAGCCCAGTCCTTCAGGGGGGAAACACTGAAGCTTTCTTT. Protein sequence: CASSPVLQGGNTEAFF.

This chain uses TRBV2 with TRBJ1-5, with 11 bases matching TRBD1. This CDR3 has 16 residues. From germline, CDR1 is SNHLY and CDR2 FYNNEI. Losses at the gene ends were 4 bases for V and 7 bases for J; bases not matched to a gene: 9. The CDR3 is CASSGGQGANLQPQHF. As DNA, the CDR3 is TGTGCCAGCAGTGGTGGACAGGGGGCAAATCTCCAGCCCCAGCATTTT.

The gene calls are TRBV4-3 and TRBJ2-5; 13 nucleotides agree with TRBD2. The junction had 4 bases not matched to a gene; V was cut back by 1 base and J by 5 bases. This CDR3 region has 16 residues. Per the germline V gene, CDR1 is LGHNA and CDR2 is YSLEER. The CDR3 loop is CASSQGGTSGIETQYF. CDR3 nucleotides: TGCGCCAGCAGCCAAGGAGGGACTAGCGGGATTGAGACCCAGTACTTC.

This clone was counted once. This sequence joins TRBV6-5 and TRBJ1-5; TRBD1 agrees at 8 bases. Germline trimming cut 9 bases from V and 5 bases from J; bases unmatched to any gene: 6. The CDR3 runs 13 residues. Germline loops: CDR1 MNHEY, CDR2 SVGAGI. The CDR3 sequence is CASRTGKDQPQHF. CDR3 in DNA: TGTGCCAGTCGGACAGGGAAGGATCAGCCCCAGCATTTT.